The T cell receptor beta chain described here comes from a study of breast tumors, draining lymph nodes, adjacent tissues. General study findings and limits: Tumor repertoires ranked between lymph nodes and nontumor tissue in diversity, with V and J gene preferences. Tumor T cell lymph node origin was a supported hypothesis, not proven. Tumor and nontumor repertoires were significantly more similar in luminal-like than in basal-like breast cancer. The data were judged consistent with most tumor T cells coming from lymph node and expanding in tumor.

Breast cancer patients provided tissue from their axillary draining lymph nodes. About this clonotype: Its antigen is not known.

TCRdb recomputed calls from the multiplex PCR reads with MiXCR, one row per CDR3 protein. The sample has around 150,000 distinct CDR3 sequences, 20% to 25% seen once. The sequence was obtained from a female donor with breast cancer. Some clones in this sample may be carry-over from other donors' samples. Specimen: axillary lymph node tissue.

CDR3 loop: CARGTGQSGTQYF. CDR3 nucleotide sequence: TGTGCCCGCGGTACAGGGCAAAGTGGGACCCAGTACTTC. The gene calls are TRBV7-2 and TRBJ2-5; maybe TRBD1 (6 bases). V gave up 11 bases and J gave up 7 bases, with 20 bases separating them. The germline V gene has CDR1 SGHTA and CDR2 FQGNSA. The CDR3 is 13 amino acids.